The 20 T cell receptor beta chains listed next were all sequenced from one sample in a study of T-cell reconstitution after alpha-beta-depleted transplantation in children. TCRbeta library construction was performed incorporating unique molecular identifiers. TCRdb reanalysed the PCR reads using MiXCR and keeps one entry per CDR3 protein. The table lists about 200,000 distinct CDR3 sequences, approximately 7% of them singletons, with less than 7% in the top ten. The starting material was PBMCs, obtained before TCRalphabeta/CD19-depleted stem cell transplant. These receptors came from a boy aged 2 to 9 with acute lymphoblastic leukemia, due to receive a stem cell transplant.

This clonotype has ten or more counts. This sequence joins TRBV2 and TRBJ2-1; 13 bases align to TRBD2. The germline V gene has CDR1 SNHLY and CDR2 FYNNEI. The CDR3 length is 15 residues. V lost 5 bases to trimming and J lost 9 bases; unmatched junction nucleotides: 7. DNA for the CDR3: TGTGCCAGCAGTCCACTAGCGGGGGGGCTTGGTGAGCAGTTCTTC. Its translation is CASSPLAGGLGEQFF. The whole variable domain, remainder taken from reference TRBV2 and TRBJ2-1, is EPEVTQTPSHQVTQMGQEVILRCVPISNHLYFYWYRQILGQKVEFLVSFYNNEISEKSEIFDDQFSVERPDGSNFTLKIRSTKLEDSAMYFCASSPLAGGLGEQFFGPGTRLTVL.

This clonotype was seen many times. The V and J genes are TRBV7-9 and TRBJ2-1; no firm D call. The germline V gene encodes CDR1 SEHNR and CDR2 FQNEAQ (reference sequence). Trimming shortened V by 2 bases and J by 5 bases, and 19 bases separated the two germline ends. CDR3 length: 17 amino acids. This CDR3 reads CASSLINGPLRDNEQFF. The DNA for the CDR3 is TGTGCCAGCAGCTTAATTAACGGGCCCCTAAGAGACAATGAGCAGTTCTTC. The variable domain in full, completed from reference TRBV7-9 and TRBJ2-1, reads DTGVSQNPRHKITKRGQNVTFRCDPISEHNRLYWYRQTLGQGPEFLTYFQNEAQLEKSRLLSDRFSAERPKGSFSTLEIQRTEQGDSAMYLCASSLINGPLRDNEQFFGPGTRLTVL.

This clonotype was seen at least ten times. This chain connects TRBV28 to TRBJ1-5; a weak D match, TRBD1 (5 bases). Trimming pared 6 bases from V and 0 bases from J, leaving 12 bases between. The germline gives CDR1 MDHEN, CDR2 SYDVKM. The CDR3 contains 15 residues. CDR3 nucleotides: TGTGCCAGCAGATGGGGACCGAATAGCAATCAGCCCCAGCATTTT. Its translation is CASRWGPNSNQPQHF.

This clonotype was picked up many times. The chain has TRBV28 and TRBJ2-7; 10 positions agree with TRBD2. V lost 5 bases to trimming and J lost 1 base; unmatched junction nucleotides: 5. CDR1 MDHEN and CDR2 SYDVKM come from the germline V gene. The CDR3 consists of 15 residues. The DNA of the CDR3 is TGTGCCAGCAGTCTACAACTAGCGGGATCCTACGAGCAGTACTTC. Its translation is CASSLQLAGSYEQYF.

The V and J genes are TRBV7-9 and TRBJ2-3; no clear D gene. The CDR3 covers 14 residues. V lost 3 bases and J 3 bases, leaving 10 bases between the germline ends. Germline V lookup: CDR1 SEHNR, CDR2 FQNEAQ (reference sequence). The CDR3 region has the DNA TGTGCCAGCAGCTTTCTTCCCCAAACAGATACGCAGTATTTT. Translation: CASSFLPQTDTQYF.

This clonotype was picked up many times. The chain recombines TRBV29-1 with TRBJ2-1, with a tentative D call TRBD2 (7 bases). Germline V lookup: CDR1 SQVTM, CDR2 ANQGSEA. The CDR3 totals 15 residues. Trimming stripped 6 bases from V and 0 bases from J, with 15 bases between. The CDR3 protein is CSVPRGGSSYNEQFF. DNA for the CDR3: TGCAGCGTCCCAAGGGGGGGGAGCTCCTACAATGAGCAGTTCTTC.

Only a few counts were recorded for this clonotype. The rearrangement uses TRBV5-1 and TRBJ2-5, with D unclear. The length of the CDR3 is 14 residues. Trimming removed 2 bases from V and 5 bases from J, with 13 bases in between. Germline values: CDR1 SGHRS, CDR2 YFSETQ. CDR3 bases: TGCGCCAGCAGCTTAGGGTCAGCCGGTGAGACCCAGTACTTC. Translating it yields CASSLGSAGETQYF.

This clonotype was counted between two and nine times. CDR3: CASSQGRGYTEAFF. Written as DNA, the CDR3 is TGTGCCAGCAGCCAGGGGAGGGGGTACACTGAAGCTTTCTTT. The chain combines TRBV7-3 with TRBJ1-1; tentatively, D is TRBD1 (6 bases). The CDR3 is 14 amino acids. From germline, CDR1 is SGHTA and CDR2 FQGTGA. The V and J ends lost 5 bases and 3 bases respectively, with 13 bases between them.

This clonotype was counted many times. The chain joins TRBV6-1 to TRBJ2-1; the D is unclear. There are 11 residues in the CDR3. The germline V gene encodes CDR1 MNHNS and CDR2 SASEGT. V was cut by 2 bases and J by 7 bases, with 3 bases left in between. DNA of the CDR3: TGTGCCAGCAGTGAATTAAATGAGCAGTTCTTC. Residues: CASSELNEQFF.

In its sample, this clonotype was seen a few times. The CDR3 nucleotides are TGTGCCAGCAGCTTAGGCTCTACCAATCAGCCCCAGCATTTT. The encoded protein is CASSLGSTNQPQHF. The chain joins TRBV7-9 to TRBJ1-5; D not resolved. The V and J ends lost 1 base and 3 bases respectively, with 7 bases between them. Germline CDR1 SEHNR, CDR2 FQNEAQ (reference sequence). The CDR3 has 14 residues. Together with reference TRBV7-9 and TRBJ1-5, the CDR3 gives the full variable domain: DTGVSQNPRHKITKRGQNVTFRCDPISEHNRLYWYRQTLGQGPEFLTYFQNEAQLEKSRLLSDRFSAERPKGSFSTLEIQRTEQGDSAMYLCASSLGSTNQPQHFGDGTRLSIL.

The table lists this clonotype with a few counts. V is TRBV14 and J is TRBJ2-1; D possibly corresponds to TRBD1 (6 bases). Germline values: CDR1 SGHDN, CDR2 FVKESK. The CDR3 loop spans 13 amino acids. The V end lost 4 bases, the J end lost 5 bases, and 9 bases lay between the germline ends. CDR3 in DNA: TGTGCCAGCAGCCTACGGACAGACAATGAGCAGTTCTTC. Translated, it gives CASSLRTDNEQFF.

There are many counts of this clonotype. V gene TRBV29-1 combines with J gene TRBJ1-1; D perhaps matches TRBD1 (6 bases). With 6 bases removed from V and 3 bases from J, the gap between germline ends came to 11 bases. Looked up from germline, CDR1 is SQVTM and CDR2 is ANQGSEA. There are 12 residues in the CDR3. CDR3 bases: TGCAGCGTGAGAACAGGGTACACTGAAGCTTTCTTT. Protein sequence: CSVRTGYTEAFF. Full variable domain (remainder filled in from reference TRBV29-1 and TRBJ1-1): SAVISQKPSRDICQRGTSLTIQCQVDSQVTMMFWYRQQPGQSLTLIATANQGSEATYESGFVIDKFPISRPNLTFSTLTVSNMSPEDSSIYLCSVRTGYTEAFFGQGTRLTVV.

Only a few counts were recorded for this clonotype. The chain has TRBV12-3 or TRBV12-4 and TRBJ2-1; 9 nucleotides match TRBD2. The CDR3 totals 15 residues. Trimming at V came to 6 bases and at J to 8 bases, leaving 11 bases not matched to a gene. DNA for the CDR3: TGTGCCAGCAGGTCAGGGAGCGGGGGGCCCCATGAGCAGTTCTTC. This sequence encodes CASRSGSGGPHEQFF.

This chain links TRBV7-2 with TRBJ2-5; TRBD2 might be the D (5 bases). The CDR3 covers 17 residues. Per germline, CDR1 SGHTA and CDR2 FQGNSA. V lost 2 bases, J lost 3 bases, and 19 bases lay in between. The CDR3 is CASSLTSFGMQKETQYF. The CDR3 nucleotides read TGTGCCAGCAGCTTAACCTCTTTCGGGATGCAGAAAGAGACCCAGTACTTC.

This clonotype appeared a few times. The V call is TRBV4-2, the J call TRBJ2-1; 11 bases fit TRBD2. V was clipped by 0 bases and J by 9 bases; unmatched bases: 4. The CDR3 runs 15 residues. Germline V gene data show CDR1 as LGHNA and CDR2 as YNFKEQ. The CDR3 bases are TGTGCCAGCAGCCAAGAAGGGACTAGCGGTGGTGAGCAGTTCTTC. Protein: CASSQEGTSGGEQFF.

This clonotype showed up many times. The rearrangement joins TRBV10-3 to TRBJ1-2; D ambiguous. Between the trimmed V and J ends, which lost 0 bases and 3 bases, there was a span of 8 bases. The CDR3 has 14 residues. CDR1 and CDR2 (germline): ENHRY, SYGVKD. This CDR3 reads CAISESLADYGYTF. DNA for the CDR3: TGTGCCATCAGTGAGTCATTGGCAGACTATGGCTACACCTTC.

There are many counts of this clonotype. The chain employs TRBV14 and TRBJ2-1, with unresolved D. This CDR3 comprises 12 residues. Per the germline V gene, CDR1 is SGHDN and CDR2 is FVKESK. V gave up 5 bases and J gave up 7 bases, with 9 bases separating them. The CDR3 DNA sequence: TGTGCCAGCAGCGTCGTTAGGAATGAGCAGTTCTTC. This codes for CASSVVRNEQFF.

This clonotype was seen ten or more times. V and J are TRBV20-1 and TRBJ1-1; 9 nucleotides agree with TRBD1. Germline assignment: CDR1 DFQATT and CDR2 SNEGSKA (reference sequence). There are 13 residues in the CDR3. The V and J ends lost 1 base and 3 bases, in that order; junction bases with no gene match: 0. CDR3 protein: CSARGDRDTEAFF. The CDR3 DNA is TGCAGTGCTAGAGGGGACAGGGACACTGAAGCTTTCTTT.

This clonotype was observed at least ten times. This sequence joins TRBV12-3 or TRBV12-4 and TRBJ2-3, with a possible D match to TRBD2 (6 bases). The length of the CDR3 is 14 residues. V shed 3 bases and J shed 7 bases, with 14 bases lying between them. The DNA of the CDR3 is TGTGCCAGCAGTTTGACCGGGGGTGTAAATACGCAGTATTTT. This gives the protein CASSLTGGVNTQYF.

This clonotype has just a few counts. This sequence joins TRBV7-2 and TRBJ1-2; possible D gene TRBD1, 5 bases. Germline V lookup: CDR1 SGHTA, CDR2 FQGNSA. V was pared by 3 bases and J by 2 bases, with 10 bases between. The CDR3 totals 14 residues. CDR3 nucleotide sequence: TGTGCCAGCAGCTTTGCGGGGCTAAACTATGGCTACACCTTC. This sequence encodes CASSFAGLNYGYTF.